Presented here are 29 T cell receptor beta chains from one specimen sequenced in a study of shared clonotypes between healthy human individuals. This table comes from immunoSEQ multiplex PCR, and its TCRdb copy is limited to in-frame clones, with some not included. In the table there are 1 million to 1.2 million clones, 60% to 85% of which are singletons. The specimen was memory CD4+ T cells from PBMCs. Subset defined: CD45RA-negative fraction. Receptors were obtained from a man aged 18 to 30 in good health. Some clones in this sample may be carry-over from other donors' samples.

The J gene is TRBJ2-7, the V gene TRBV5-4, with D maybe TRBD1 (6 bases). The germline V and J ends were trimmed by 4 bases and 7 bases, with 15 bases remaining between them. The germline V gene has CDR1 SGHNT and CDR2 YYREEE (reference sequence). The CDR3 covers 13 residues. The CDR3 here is CASSQGRVGEQYF. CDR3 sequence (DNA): TGTGCCAGCAGCCAGGGGAGAGTTGGGGAGCAGTACTTC.

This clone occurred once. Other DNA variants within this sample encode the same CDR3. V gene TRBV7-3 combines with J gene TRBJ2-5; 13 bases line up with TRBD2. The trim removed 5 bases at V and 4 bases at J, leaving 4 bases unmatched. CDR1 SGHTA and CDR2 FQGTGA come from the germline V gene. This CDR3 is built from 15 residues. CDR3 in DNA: TGTGCCAGCAGCCCAGGACTAGCGGGAGTAGAGACCCAGTACTTC. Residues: CASSPGLAGVETQYF.

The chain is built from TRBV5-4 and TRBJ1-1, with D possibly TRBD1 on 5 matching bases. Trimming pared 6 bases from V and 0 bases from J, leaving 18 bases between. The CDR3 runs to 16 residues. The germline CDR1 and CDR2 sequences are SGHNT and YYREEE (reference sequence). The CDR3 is CASTKIGGGMNTEAFF. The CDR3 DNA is TGTGCCAGCACCAAAATTGGGGGGGGAATGAACACTGAAGCTTTCTTT.

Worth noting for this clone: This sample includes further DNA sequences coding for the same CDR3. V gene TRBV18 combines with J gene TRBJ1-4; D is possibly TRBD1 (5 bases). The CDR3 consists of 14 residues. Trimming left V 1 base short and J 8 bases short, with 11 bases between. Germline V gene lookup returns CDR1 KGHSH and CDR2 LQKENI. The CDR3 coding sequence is TGTGCCAGCTCACCACTGGCCAGGGACGAAAAACTGTTTTTT. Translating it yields CASSPLARDEKLFF.

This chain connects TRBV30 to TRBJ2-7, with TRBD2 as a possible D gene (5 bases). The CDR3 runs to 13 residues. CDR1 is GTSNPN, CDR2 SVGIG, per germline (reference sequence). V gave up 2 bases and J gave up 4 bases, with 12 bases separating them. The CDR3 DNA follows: TGTGCCTGGAGTAGAGGGTCTCAGTACGAGCAGTACTTC. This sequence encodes CAWSRGSQYEQYF.

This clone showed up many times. As DNA, the CDR3 is TGCGCCAGCAGAACCGGACAGAGCTACAATGAGCAGTTCTTC. Translating it yields CASRTGQSYNEQFF. J is TRBJ2-1 and V is TRBV5-1; a weak D match, TRBD1 (6 bases). Trimming pared 5 bases from V and 3 bases from J, leaving 12 bases between. Germline-derived CDR1 and CDR2 are SGHRS and YFSETQ. The CDR3 sequence is 14 residues long.

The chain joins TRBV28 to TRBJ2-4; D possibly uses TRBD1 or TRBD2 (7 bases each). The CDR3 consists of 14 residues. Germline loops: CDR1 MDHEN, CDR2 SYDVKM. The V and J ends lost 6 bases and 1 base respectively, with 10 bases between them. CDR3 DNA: TGTGCCAGCAGCCAGGGGGGGGCCAAAAACATTCAGTACTTC. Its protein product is CASSQGGAKNIQYF.

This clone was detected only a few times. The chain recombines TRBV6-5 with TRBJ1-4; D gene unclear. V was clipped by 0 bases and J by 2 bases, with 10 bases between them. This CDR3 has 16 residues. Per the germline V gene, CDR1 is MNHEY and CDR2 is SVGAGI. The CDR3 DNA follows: TGTGCCAGCAGTTACTCGTGGCAGTTGACTAATGAAAAACTGTTTTTT. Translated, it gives CASSYSWQLTNEKLFF.

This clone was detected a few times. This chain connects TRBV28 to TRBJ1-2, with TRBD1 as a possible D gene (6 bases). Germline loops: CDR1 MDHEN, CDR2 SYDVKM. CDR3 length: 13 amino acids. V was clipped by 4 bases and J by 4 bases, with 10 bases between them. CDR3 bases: TGTGCCAGCAGTTCCGCAGGGGCCTATGGCTACACCTTC. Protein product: CASSSAGAYGYTF.

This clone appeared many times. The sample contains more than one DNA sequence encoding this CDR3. The CDR3 protein is CAWSGPGETQYF. CDR3 in DNA: TGTGCCTGGAGTGGGCCCGGGGAGACCCAGTACTTC. The rearrangement uses TRBV30 and TRBJ2-5, with D hard to call. Germline lookup yields CDR1 GTSNPN and CDR2 SVGIG (reference sequence). There are 12 residues in the CDR3. V was cut by 1 base and J by 5 bases, with 8 bases left in between.

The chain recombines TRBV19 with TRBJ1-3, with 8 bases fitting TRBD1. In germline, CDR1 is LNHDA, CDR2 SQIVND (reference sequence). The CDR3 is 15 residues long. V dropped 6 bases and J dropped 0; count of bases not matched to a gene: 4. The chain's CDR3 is CASSGTGRSGNTIYF. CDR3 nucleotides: TGTGCCAGTAGCGGGACAGGACGCTCTGGAAACACCATATATTTT.

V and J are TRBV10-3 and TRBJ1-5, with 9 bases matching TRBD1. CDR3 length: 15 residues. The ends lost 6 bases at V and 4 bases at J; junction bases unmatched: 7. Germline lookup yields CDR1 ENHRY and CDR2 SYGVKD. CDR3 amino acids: CAISAGQGENQPQHF. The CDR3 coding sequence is TGTGCCATCAGCGCGGGACAGGGAGAGAATCAGCCCCAGCATTTT.

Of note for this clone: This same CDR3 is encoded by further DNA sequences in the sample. DNA for the CDR3: TGCGCCAGCAGCCCGGGGACTAGCGTGCTCACAGATACGCAGTATTTT. Amino acids: CASSPGTSVLTDTQYF. The chain recombines TRBV5-1 with TRBJ2-3, with 10 bases matching TRBD2. The CDR3 length is 16 residues. Germline V gives CDR1 SGHRS, CDR2 YFSETQ. Trimming cost V 4 bases and J 2 bases; bases outside gene matches: 7.

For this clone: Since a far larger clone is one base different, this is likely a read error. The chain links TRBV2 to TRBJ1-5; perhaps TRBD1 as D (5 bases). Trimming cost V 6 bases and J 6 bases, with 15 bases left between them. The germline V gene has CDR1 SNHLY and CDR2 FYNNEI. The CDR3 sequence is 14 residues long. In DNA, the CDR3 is TGTGCCAGCAGCTCGGGGGGGGAGGCTCAGCCCCAGCATTTT. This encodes CASSSGGEAQPQHF.

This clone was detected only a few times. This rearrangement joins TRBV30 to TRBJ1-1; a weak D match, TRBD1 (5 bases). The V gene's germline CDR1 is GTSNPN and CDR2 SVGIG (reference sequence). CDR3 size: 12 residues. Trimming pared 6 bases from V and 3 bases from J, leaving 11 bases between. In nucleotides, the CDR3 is TGTGCCTGTCAGGGTCGTTACACTGAAGCTTTCTTT. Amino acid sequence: CACQGRYTEAFF.

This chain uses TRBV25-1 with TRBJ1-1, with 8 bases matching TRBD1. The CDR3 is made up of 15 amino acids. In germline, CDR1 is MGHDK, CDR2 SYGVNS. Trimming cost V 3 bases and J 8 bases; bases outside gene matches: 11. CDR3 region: CASSDSSTGDKEAFF. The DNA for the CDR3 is TGTGCCAGCAGTGACTCTTCGACAGGGGATAAGGAAGCTTTCTTT.

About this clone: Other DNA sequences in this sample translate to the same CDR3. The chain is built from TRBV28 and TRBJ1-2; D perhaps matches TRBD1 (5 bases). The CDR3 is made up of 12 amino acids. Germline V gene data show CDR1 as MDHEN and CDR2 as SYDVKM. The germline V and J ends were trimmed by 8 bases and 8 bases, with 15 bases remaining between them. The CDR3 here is CASAPGRAGYTF. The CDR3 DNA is TGTGCCAGCGCCCCGGGCAGGGCGGGCTACACCTTC.

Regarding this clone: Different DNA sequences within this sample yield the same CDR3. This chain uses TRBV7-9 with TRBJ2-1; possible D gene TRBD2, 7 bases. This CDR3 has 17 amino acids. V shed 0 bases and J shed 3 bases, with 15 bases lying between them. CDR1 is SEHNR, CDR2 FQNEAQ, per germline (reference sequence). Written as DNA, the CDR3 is TGTGCCAGCAGCTTAGCCTCCAGGGGCGGGAGCTACAATGAGCAGTTCTTC. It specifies CASSLASRGGSYNEQFF. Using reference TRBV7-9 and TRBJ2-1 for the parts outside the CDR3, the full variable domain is DTGVSQNPRHKITKRGQNVTFRCDPISEHNRLYWYRQTLGQGPEFLTYFQNEAQLEKSRLLSDRFSAERPKGSFSTLEIQRTEQGDSAMYLCASSLASRGGSYNEQFFGPGTRLTVL.

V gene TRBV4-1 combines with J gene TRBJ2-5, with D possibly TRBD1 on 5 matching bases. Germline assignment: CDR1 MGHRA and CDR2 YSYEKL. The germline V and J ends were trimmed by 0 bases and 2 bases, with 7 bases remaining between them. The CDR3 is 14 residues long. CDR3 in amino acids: CASSQEAGQETQYF. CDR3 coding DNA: TGCGCCAGCAGCCAAGAGGCAGGGCAAGAGACCCAGTACTTC.

CDR3 loop: CASSAGAGGLYGYTF. For the CDR3, the DNA is TGCGCCAGCAGCGCGGGGGCAGGGGGCCTATATGGCTACACCTTC. V and J are TRBV5-1 and TRBJ1-2; 8 bases line up with TRBD1. V shed 4 bases and J 5 bases; nucleotides not matched to a gene: 10. Per germline, CDR1 SGHRS and CDR2 YFSETQ. The CDR3 has 15 amino acids.

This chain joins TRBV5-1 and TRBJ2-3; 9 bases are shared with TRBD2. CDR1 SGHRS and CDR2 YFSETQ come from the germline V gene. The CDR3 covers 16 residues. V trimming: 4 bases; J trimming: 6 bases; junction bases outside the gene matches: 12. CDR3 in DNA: TGCGCCAGCAGCCCTCGTGCGGGAGGGCCGGGGGATACGCAGTATTTT. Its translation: CASSPRAGGPGDTQYF.

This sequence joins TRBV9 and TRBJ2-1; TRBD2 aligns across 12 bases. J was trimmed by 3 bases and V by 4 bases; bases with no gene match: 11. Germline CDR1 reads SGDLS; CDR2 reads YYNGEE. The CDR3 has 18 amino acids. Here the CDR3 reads CASSHSRLAGVGYNEQFF. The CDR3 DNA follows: TGTGCCAGCAGCCACTCCCGACTAGCGGGAGTGGGCTACAATGAGCAGTTCTTC.

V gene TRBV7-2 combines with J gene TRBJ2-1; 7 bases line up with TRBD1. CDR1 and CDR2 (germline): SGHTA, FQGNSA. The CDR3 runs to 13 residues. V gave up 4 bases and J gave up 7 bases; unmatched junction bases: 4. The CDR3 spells CASSSTGLNEQFF. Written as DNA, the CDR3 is TGTGCCAGCAGCTCGACAGGGTTAAATGAGCAGTTCTTC.

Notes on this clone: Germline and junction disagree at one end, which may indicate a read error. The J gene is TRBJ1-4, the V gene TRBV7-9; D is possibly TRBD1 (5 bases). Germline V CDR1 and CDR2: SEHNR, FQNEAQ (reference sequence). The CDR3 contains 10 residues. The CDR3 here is CASSPGRGSF. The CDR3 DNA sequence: TGTGCCAGCAGCCCCGGGCGGGGGAGTTTT.

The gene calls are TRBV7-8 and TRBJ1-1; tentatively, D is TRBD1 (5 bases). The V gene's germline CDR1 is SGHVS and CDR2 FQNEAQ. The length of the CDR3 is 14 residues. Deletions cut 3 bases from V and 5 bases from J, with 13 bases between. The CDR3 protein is CASSLGGSRTEAFF. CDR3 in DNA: TGTGCCAGCAGCTTGGGGGGGTCGAGGACTGAAGCTTTCTTT.

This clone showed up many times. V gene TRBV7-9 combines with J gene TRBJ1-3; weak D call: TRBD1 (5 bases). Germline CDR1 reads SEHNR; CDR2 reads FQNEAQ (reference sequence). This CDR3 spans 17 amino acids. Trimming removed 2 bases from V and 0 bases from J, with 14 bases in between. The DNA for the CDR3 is TGTGCCAGCAGCTTAATTGGGGGGGTTACCTCTGGAAACACCATATATTTT. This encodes CASSLIGGVTSGNTIYF.

The CDR3: CASSFSAGPLGHEQFF. CDR3 bases: TGTGCCAGCAGCTTTTCGGCGGGACCCCTGGGCCATGAGCAGTTCTTC. The chain uses TRBV7-2 and TRBJ2-1; D may be TRBD2 (6 bases). Germline V gives CDR1 SGHTA, CDR2 FQGNSA. With 3 bases removed from V and 8 bases from J, the gap between germline ends came to 20 bases. The CDR3 runs 16 residues.

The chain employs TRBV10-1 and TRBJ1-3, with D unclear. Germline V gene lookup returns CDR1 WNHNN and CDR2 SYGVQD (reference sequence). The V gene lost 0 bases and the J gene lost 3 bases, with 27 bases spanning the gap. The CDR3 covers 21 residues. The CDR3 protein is CASSESFSNRTQYEDGNTIYF. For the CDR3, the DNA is TGCGCCAGCAGTGAGTCCTTTTCGAACCGCACCCAATACGAAGATGGAAACACCATATATTTT.

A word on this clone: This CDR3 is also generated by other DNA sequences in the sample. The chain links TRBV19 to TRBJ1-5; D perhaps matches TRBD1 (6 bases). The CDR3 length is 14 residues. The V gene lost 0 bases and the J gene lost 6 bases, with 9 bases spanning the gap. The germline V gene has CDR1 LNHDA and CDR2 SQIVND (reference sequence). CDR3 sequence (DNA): TGTGCCAGTAGTATAGATGTAGGGGGTCAGCCCCAGCATTTT. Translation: CASSIDVGGQPQHF. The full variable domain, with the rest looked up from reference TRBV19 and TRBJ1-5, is DGGITQSPKYLFRKEGQNVTLSCEQNLNHDAMYWYRQDPGQGLRLIYYSQIVNDFQKGDIAEGYSVSREKKESFPLTVTSAQKNPTAFYLCASSIDVGGQPQHFGDGTRLSIL.